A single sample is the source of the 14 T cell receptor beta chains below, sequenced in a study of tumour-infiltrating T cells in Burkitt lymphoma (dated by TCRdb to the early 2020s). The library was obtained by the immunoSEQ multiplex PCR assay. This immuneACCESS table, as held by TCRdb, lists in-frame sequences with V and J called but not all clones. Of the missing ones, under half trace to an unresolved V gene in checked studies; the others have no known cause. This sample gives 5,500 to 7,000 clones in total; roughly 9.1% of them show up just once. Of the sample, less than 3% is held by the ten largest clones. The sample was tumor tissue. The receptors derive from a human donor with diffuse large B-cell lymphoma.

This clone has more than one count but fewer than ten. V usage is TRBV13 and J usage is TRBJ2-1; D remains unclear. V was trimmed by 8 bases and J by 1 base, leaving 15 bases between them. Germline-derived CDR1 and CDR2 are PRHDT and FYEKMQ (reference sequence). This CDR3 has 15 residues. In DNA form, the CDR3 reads TGTGCCAGCGGCGACGTCGGAGATTCCTACAATGAGCAGTTCTTC. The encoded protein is CASGDVGDSYNEQFF. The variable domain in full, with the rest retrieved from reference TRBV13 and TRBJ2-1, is AAGVIQSPRHLIKEKRETATLKCYPIPRHDTVYWYQQGPGQDPQFLISFYEKMQSDKGSIPDRFSAQQFSDYHSELNMSSLELGDSALYFCASGDVGDSYNEQFFGPGTRLTVL.

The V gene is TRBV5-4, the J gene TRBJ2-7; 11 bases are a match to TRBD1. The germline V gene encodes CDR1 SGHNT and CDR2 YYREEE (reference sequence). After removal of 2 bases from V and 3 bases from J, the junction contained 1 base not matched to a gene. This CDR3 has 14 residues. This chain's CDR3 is CASSFGTGGYEQYF. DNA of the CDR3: TGTGCCAGCAGCTTTGGGACAGGGGGCTACGAGCAGTACTTC.

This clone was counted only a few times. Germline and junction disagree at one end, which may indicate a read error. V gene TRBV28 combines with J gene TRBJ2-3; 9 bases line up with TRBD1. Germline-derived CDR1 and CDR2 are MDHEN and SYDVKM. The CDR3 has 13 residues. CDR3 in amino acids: CASSYNRGRAGSF. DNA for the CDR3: TGTGCCAGCAGCTATAACAGGGGGCGGGCGGGGAGTTTT.

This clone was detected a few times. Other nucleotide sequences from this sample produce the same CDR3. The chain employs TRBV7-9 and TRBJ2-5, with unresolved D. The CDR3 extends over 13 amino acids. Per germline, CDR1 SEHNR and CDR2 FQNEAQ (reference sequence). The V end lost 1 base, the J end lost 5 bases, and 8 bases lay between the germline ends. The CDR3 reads CASSLGLGETQYF. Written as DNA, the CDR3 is TGTGCCAGCAGCTTAGGGCTAGGGGAGACCCAGTACTTC.

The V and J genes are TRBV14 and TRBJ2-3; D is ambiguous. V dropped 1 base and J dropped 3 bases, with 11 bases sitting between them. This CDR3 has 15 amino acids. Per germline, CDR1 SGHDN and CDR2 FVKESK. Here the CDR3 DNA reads TGTGCCAGCAGCCAAGGGGTAGTAGGGACAGATACGCAGTATTTT. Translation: CASSQGVVGTDTQYF.

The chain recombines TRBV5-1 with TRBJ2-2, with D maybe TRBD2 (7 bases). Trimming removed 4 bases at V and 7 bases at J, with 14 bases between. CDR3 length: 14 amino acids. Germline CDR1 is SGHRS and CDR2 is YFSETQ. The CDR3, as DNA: TGCGCCAGCAGCCCCGGAGGGGGGGGCGGGGAGCTGTTTTTT. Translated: CASSPGGGGGELFF.

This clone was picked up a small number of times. In nucleotides, the CDR3 is TGTGCCAGCAGCGATACAGGGGGGGCCTTCTACGAGCAGTACTTC. This sequence encodes CASSDTGGAFYEQYF. The gene calls are TRBV7-9 and TRBJ2-7; D perhaps matches TRBD1 (8 bases). V lost 5 bases, J lost 3 bases, and 17 bases lay in between. This CDR3 spans 15 amino acids. The germline CDR1 and CDR2 sequences are SEHNR and FQNEAQ (reference sequence).

The CDR3, as DNA: TGCGCCAGCACCGAAACCCCCGGGCGGGGCAATCAGCCCCAGCATTTT. Residues: CASTETPGRGNQPQHF. The V call is TRBV4-1, the J call TRBJ1-5; D unclear. There are 16 residues in the CDR3. Trimming removed 7 bases at V and 2 bases at J, with 18 bases between. The germline gives CDR1 MGHRA, CDR2 YSYEKL.

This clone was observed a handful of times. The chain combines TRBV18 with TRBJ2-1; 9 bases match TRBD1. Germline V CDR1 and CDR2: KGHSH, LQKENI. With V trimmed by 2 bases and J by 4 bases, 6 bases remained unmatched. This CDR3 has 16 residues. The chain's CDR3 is CASSPGTGITYNEQFF. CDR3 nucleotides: TGTGCCAGCTCACCAGGGACAGGGATTACATACAATGAGCAGTTCTTC.

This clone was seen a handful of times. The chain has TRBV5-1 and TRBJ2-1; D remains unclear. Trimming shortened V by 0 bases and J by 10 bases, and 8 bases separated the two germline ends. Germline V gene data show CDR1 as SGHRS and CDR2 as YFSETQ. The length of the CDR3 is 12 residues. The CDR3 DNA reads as TGCGCCAGCAGCTTGGACCGTTTCGAGCAGTTCTTC. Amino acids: CASSLDRFEQFF. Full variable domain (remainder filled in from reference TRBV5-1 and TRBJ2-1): KAGVTQTPRYLIKTRGQQVTLSCSPISGHRSVSWYQQTPGQGLQFLFEYFSETQRNKGNFPGRFSGRQFSNSRSEMNVSTLELGDSALYLCASSLDRFEQFFGPGTRLTVL.

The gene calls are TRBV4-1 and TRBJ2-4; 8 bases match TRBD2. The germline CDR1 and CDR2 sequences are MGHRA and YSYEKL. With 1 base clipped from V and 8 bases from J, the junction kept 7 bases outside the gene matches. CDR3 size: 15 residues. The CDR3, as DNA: TGCGCCAGCAGCCAAGTCTCGGGGGGGCCTCACATTCAGTACTTC. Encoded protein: CASSQVSGGPHIQYF.

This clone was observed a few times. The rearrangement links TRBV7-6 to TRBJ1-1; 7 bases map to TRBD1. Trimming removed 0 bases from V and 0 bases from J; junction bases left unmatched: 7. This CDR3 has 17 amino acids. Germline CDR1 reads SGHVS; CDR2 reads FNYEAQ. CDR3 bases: TGTGCCAGCAGCTTAGCCAGGGGGAGAGCCGTGAACACTGAAGCTTTCTTT. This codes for CASSLARGRAVNTEAFF.

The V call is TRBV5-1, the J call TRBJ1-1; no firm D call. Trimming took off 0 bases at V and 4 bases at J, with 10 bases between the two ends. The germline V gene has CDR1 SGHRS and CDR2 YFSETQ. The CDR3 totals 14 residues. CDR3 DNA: TGCGCCAGCAGCTTGGACTACGGCAGCACTGAAGCTTTCTTT. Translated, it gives CASSLDYGSTEAFF. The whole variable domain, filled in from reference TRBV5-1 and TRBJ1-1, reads KAGVTQTPRYLIKTRGQQVTLSCSPISGHRSVSWYQQTPGQGLQFLFEYFSETQRNKGNFPGRFSGRQFSNSRSEMNVSTLELGDSALYLCASSLDYGSTEAFFGQGTRLTVV.

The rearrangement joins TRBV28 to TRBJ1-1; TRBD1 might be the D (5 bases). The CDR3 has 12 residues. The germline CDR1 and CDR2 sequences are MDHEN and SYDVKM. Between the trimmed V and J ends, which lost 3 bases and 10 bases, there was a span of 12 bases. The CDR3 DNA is TGTGCCAGCAGTTTCGACAAGGGGCGAGCTTTCTTT. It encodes CASSFDKGRAFF.